One sample yielded the 16 T cell receptor beta chains listed below, sequenced in a study of blood T cells in healthy people across ages. Primed by a sample-barcoded 5' primer and a J-beta primer mix, a second PCR proceeded for roughly 7 to 11 cycles. MiXCR was run by TCRdb on the 5' RACE reads, yielding one entry per CDR3 protein. The sample lists about 800,000 distinct CDR3 sequences, 46% occurring once. The sample taken for sequencing was blood. The receptors were gathered from a man older than 75 in good health.

This clonotype came up once. Mismatch with germline at one junction end may stem from a read error. The chain joins TRBV5-1 to TRBJ2-3; TRBD2 might be the D (6 bases). The germline V gene encodes CDR1 SGHRS and CDR2 YFSETQ. There are 17 residues in the CDR3. CDR3 in DNA: TGCGCCAGCAGCTTGGCGGGAGCAGGGTCGATCGGCGATATGCAGTATTTT. It codes for CASSLAGAGSIGDMQYF.

V usage is TRBV25-1 and J usage is TRBJ2-5; TRBD1 matches 7 bases. Trimming at V came to 5 bases and at J to 5 bases, leaving 8 bases not matched to a gene. The germline CDR1 and CDR2 sequences are MGHDK and SYGVNS. This CDR3 has 14 amino acids. This chain's CDR3 is CASSISRQGETQYF. DNA for the CDR3: TGTGCCAGCAGTATCTCACGACAGGGTGAGACCCAGTACTTC.

The gene calls are TRBV20-1 and TRBJ2-1, with TRBD1 matching 7 bases. Trimming at V came to 3 bases and at J to 8 bases, leaving 10 bases not matched to a gene. The germline V gene has CDR1 DFQATT and CDR2 SNEGSKA (reference sequence). The length of the CDR3 is 14 residues. The CDR3 nucleotides are TGCAGTGCTAGCGATTTGACAGGGAACCATGAGCAGTTCTTC. It is translated as CSASDLTGNHEQFF.

The V and J genes are TRBV20-1 and TRBJ2-3, with 7 bases identical to TRBD2. Germline CDR1 DFQATT, CDR2 SNEGSKA (reference sequence). The V segment lost 5 bases and the J segment 4 bases; nucleotides outside the gene matches: 9. The CDR3 loop spans 14 amino acids. The CDR3 DNA reads as TGCAGTGCTCAAAAGGGCGGGAGCGCAGATACGCAGTATTTT. It specifies CSAQKGGSADTQYF.

This chain uses TRBV7-9 with TRBJ2-7; maybe TRBD2 (5 bases). The CDR3 consists of 17 residues. V lost 5 bases to trimming and J lost 1 base, with 21 bases between them. The V gene's germline CDR1 is SEHNR and CDR2 FQNEAQ (reference sequence). The CDR3 DNA reads TGTGCCAGCAGCCCTTTAGAATTCTCCCCGGGATCCTACGAGCAGTACTTC. As protein: CASSPLEFSPGSYEQYF.

The V and J genes are TRBV13 and TRBJ2-3; D possibly corresponds to TRBD1 (6 bases). This CDR3 spans 16 amino acids. With 6 bases removed from V and 1 base from J, the gap between germline ends came to 17 bases. CDR1 and CDR2 (germline): PRHDT, FYEKMQ (reference sequence). CDR3 sequence: CASSFLQQGGTDTQYF. The CDR3, as DNA: TGTGCCAGCAGTTTTTTGCAACAGGGCGGCACAGATACGCAGTATTTT.

The chain uses TRBV20-1 and TRBJ1-4; no clear D gene. V was clipped by 3 bases and J by 0 bases, with 23 bases between them. There are 19 residues in the CDR3. The germline V gene has CDR1 DFQATT and CDR2 SNEGSKA (reference sequence). For the CDR3, the DNA is TGCAGTGCTAGGGGGATGGGGTTTGAGGATCCCACAACTAATGAAAAACTGTTTTTT. Residues: CSARGMGFEDPTTNEKLFF.

This clonotype showed up just a few times. V usage is TRBV7-8 and J usage is TRBJ2-2, with a weak D call TRBD2 (5 bases). The CDR3 is 17 amino acids. Trimming removed 0 bases at V and 3 bases at J, with 14 bases between. Germline CDR1 is SGHVS and CDR2 is FQNEAQ. The CDR3 region is CASSLAFGVRHTGELFF. The CDR3 bases are TGTGCCAGCAGCTTAGCTTTCGGGGTCCGCCACACCGGGGAGCTGTTTTTT.

This clonotype has a count of ten or more. The chain is built from TRBV29-1 and TRBJ2-1; possibly TRBD1 for D (5 bases). The CDR3 is made up of 15 amino acids. V shed 3 bases and J shed 9 bases, with 21 bases lying between them. In germline, CDR1 is SQVTM, CDR2 ANQGSEA. The CDR3: CSVEPSRRGSGEQFF. For the CDR3, the DNA is TGCAGCGTTGAGCCAAGCCGAAGGGGCTCGGGTGAGCAGTTCTTC.

The rearrangement joins TRBV12-3 or TRBV12-4 to TRBJ2-7; no reliable D call. This CDR3 spans 14 amino acids. The ends were cut back, 3 bases at V and 7 bases at J, with 16 bases in the middle. In DNA, the CDR3 is TGTGCCAGCAGTTTCGGCCTTCGCGCCCATGAGCAGTACTTC. It is translated as CASSFGLRAHEQYF.

This clonotype showed up just a few times. The rearrangement joins TRBV27 to TRBJ1-2, with a possible D match to TRBD1 (5 bases). The V end lost 4 bases, the J end lost 0 bases, and 12 bases lay between the germline ends. The CDR3 runs to 15 residues. CDR1 and CDR2 from the germline V gene are MNHEY and SMNVEV (reference sequence). This CDR3 is CASSSRTDTNYGYTF. DNA for the CDR3: TGTGCCAGCAGTTCCAGGACGGACACTAACTATGGCTACACCTTC.

V usage is TRBV28 and J usage is TRBJ2-7; 7 positions match TRBD1. Looked up from germline, CDR1 is MDHEN and CDR2 is SYDVKM. Germline trimming cut 6 bases from V and 6 bases from J; bases unmatched to any gene: 14. The CDR3 sequence is 15 residues long. The CDR3 reads CASSKWTGDKTEQYF. The CDR3 coding sequence is TGTGCCAGCAGCAAATGGACAGGAGACAAGACCGAGCAGTACTTC.

This clonotype was seen a handful of times. This chain uses TRBV5-1 with TRBJ1-2; D not certain. Germline-derived CDR1 and CDR2 are SGHRS and YFSETQ. V lost 4 bases, J lost 7 bases, and 17 bases lay in between. There are 14 residues in the CDR3. CDR3 amino acids: CASSPQDHGTGYTF. DNA for the CDR3: TGCGCCAGCAGCCCCCAGGACCACGGCACTGGCTACACCTTC.

This clonotype was picked up many times. The chain recombines TRBV6-6 with TRBJ2-5; 11 nucleotides line up with TRBD2. The trim removed 0 bases at V and 11 bases at J, leaving 14 bases unmatched. From germline, CDR1 is MNHNY and CDR2 SVGAGI (reference sequence). The CDR3 is 17 amino acids. Here the CDR3 DNA reads TGTGCCAGCAGTTACTCGGAGGGACTAGCGGCCGGCGATGAGCAGTACTTC. It is translated as CASSYSEGLAAGDEQYF.

V gene TRBV25-1 combines with J gene TRBJ2-7, with 9 bases fitting TRBD1. Germline CDR1 is MGHDK and CDR2 is SYGVNS. The CDR3 runs to 17 residues. Losses at the gene ends were 3 bases for V and 7 bases for J; bases not matched to a gene: 16. The CDR3 is CASSDQTGQGFSGEQYF. The CDR3 DNA sequence: TGTGCCAGCAGTGACCAAACGGGACAGGGTTTCTCCGGTGAGCAGTACTTC.

This chain links TRBV5-1 with TRBJ2-7; D is perhaps TRBD1 or TRBD2 (5 bases each). The CDR3 runs to 14 residues. Trimming pared 7 bases from V and 3 bases from J, leaving 17 bases between. From germline, CDR1 is SGHRS and CDR2 YFSETQ. In DNA, the CDR3 is TGCGCCAGCCGGTACCACTCAGGGAGCTACGAGCAGTACTTC. Protein product: CASRYHSGSYEQYF.